This TCR beta chain was sequenced during a study of vaccination and CD4 T cells after COVID-19. Study context: Post-COVID draws followed diagnosis by a median approximately 100 days (range 35 to 161). Timing of post-vaccine sample collection was a median about 70 days after dose two, with a range of 14 to 241. In the control cultures, a CEFX pool, an HIV-1 Nef pool, or no peptide was supplied.

At the Johns Hopkins FTIC core, DNA taken from cultured CD4+ T cells was sequenced by way of the Oncomine TCR Beta short-read assay. Using the QIAamp micro DNA kit, genomic DNA was extracted from the CD4+ T cells that had been cultured. MiXCR, applied by TCRdb to the PCR reads, yields one record per CDR3 protein. This sample has 20,000 to 25,000 distinct CDR3 sequences, with approximately 48% found just once. There are 15 residues in the CDR3. V lost 0 bases and J lost 6; bases outside the gene matches: 7. CDR1 and CDR2 from the germline V gene are SNHLY and FYNNEI. As to this clonotype: As yet, its antigen is unknown.

Treatment in this sample: approximately nine-day PBMC culture with coronavirus spike peptide pools or control peptides (ViraFEST assay). The chain has TRBV2 and TRBJ2-7, with 8 bases fitting TRBD1. The sequenced material came from CD4+ T cells from blood, cultured in vitro. The sequence was obtained from a human donor who had recovered from COVID-19. The CDR3 coding sequence is TGTGCCAGCAGTGAAGCGGGCAGGGGGCAGAGCGAGCAGTACTTC. This gives the protein CASSEAGRGQSEQYF.